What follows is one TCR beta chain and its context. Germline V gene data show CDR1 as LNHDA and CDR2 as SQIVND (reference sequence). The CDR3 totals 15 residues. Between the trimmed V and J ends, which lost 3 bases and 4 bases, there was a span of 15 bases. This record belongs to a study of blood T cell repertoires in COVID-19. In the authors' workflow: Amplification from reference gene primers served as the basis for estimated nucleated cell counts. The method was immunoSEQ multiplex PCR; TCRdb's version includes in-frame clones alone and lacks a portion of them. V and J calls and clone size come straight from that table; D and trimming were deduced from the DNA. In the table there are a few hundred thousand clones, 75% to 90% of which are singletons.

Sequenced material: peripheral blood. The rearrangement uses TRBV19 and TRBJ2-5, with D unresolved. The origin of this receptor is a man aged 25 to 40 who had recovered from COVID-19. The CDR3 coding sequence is TGTGCCAGTAGTATTATGTTCACTAAAGTAGAGACCCAGTACTTC. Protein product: CASSIMFTKVETQYF.